Here is one T cell receptor (beta chain) with its context. This receptor's antigen is unknown. Per-nucleotide qualities are absent, and no much larger clonotype sits a single base away. Interpreted using the paper, the time point label stands for: about 28 days (+/-7) after the second vaccine dose. AZD1222 recipients whose second dose came at about 4 weeks and those whose second dose came at about 12 weeks were combined into one group, since spike-specific TCR depth and breadth did not differ between the two schedules. The vaccinee samples were drawn from two UK trials, COV001 and COV002, one of which was a single-blind randomized controlled phase 2/3 trial testing AZD1222 (ChAdOx1 nCoV-19) in healthy adults. Trial participant PBMC samples were collected at day 0 and day 28 after the second dose for TCRbeta chain sequencing. The germline V gene encodes CDR1 LNHDA and CDR2 SQIVND (reference sequence). V trim: 5 bases; J trim: 4 bases; unmatched bases: 7. The cysteine opens and the phenylalanine closes a CDR3 of 15 amino acids. The only DNA kept is the CDR3, 45 bases in frame from the first base.

This record comes from a study of T cell responses to AZD1222 COVID-19 vaccine (dated by TCRdb to about 2021). The study in broad terms: TCR sequencing was performed for 230 to 250 trial participants, of whom roughly 200 were given two doses of AZD1222 and 26 were given two doses of MenACWY control vaccine. Trial participants were enrolled by age into 18-55, 56-69 and 70-plus year subgroups, with roughly 150, 30 and 60 TCR-sequenced participants respectively.

The CDR3 regions of human TCRbeta chains were analyzed by immunosequencing. In the source study's methods: TCRs in the repertoires were matched against a reference library of SARS-CoV-2-specific TCRs that had been generated with the MIRA antigen-specificity platform. Breadth meant the fraction of unique TCRs that were SARS-CoV-2-associated, whereas depth meant the fraction of total T cells that were SARS-CoV-2-associated. Using the MIRA data, each spike-specific TCR was mapped to the spike region that the TCR reacts to and placed in a CD4 or CD8 class. Log10-transformed breadth and depth values were compared by one-way ANOVA with Sidak's multiple comparisons tests. TCRdb took this table from immuneACCESS and kept in-frame rearrangements with V and J called. Such tables lack part of the clones; where checked against another copy, unresolved V genes explain under half of the gap, and the rest is unexplained. The V and J calls and clone size are taken from that table; D and trimming were inferred from the DNA. This sample has 70,000 to 75,000 clones in its table, and about 90% of those were observed once. The top ten clones comprise around 1.2% of the sample.

Overall study outcomes, separate from this receptor: Participants were mostly white British, with more females than males. The authors suggested clonal diversity may have been underestimated. Only a handful of AZD1222 recipients were SARS-CoV-2 seropositive at baseline, limiting conclusions about previously exposed vaccinees. Reportedly, almost half of the unique spike-specific TCRs recognized epitopes lying outside the regions that are mutated in the B.1.351 and B.1.1.7 variants. In the small 56-69-year group, the increase in depth fell short of significance, most likely because of low power. No day 14 peak-response samples were available, so repertoires were characterized only after the peak T cell response. After two AZD1222 doses, both the breadth and the depth of spike-specific TCRs were significantly higher than at day 0 and than in MenACWY recipients. The vaccine-associated CD4 TCRs covered the entire spike protein, and the dominant responses fell in regions 160-218 and 743-854.

This clonotype originated in an adult who received the AZD1222 COVID-19 vaccine. This receptor chain uses TRBV19 and TRBJ1-5; TRBD1 aligns with 8 central bases. The sample consisted of peripheral blood, taken 28 days after the second AZD1222 dose. The sequenced DNA: TGTGCCAGTAGTCCCCGGCAGGGGGCGAATCAGCCCCAGCATTTT. It is translated as CASSPRQGANQPQHF. With the portions outside the CDR3 filled from the reference TRBV19 and TRBJ1-5 genes, the complete variable region becomes DGGITQSPKYLFRKEGQNVTLSCEQNLNHDAMYWYRQDPGQGLRLIYYSQIVNDFQKGDIAEGYSVSREKKESFPLTVTSAQKNPTAFYLCASSPRQGANQPQHFGDGTRLSIL.